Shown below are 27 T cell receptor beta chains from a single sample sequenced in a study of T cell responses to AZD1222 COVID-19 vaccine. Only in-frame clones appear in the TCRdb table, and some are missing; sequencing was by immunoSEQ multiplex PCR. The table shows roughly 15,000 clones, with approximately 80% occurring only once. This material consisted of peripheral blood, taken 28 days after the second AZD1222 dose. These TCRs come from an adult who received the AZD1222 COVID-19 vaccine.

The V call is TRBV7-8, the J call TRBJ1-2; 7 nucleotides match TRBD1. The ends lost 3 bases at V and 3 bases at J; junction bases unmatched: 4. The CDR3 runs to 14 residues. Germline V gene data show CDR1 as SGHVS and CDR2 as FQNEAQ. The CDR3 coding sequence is TGTGCCAGCAGCTTGGACAGGCCCCACTATGGCTACACCTTC. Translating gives CASSLDRPHYGYTF.

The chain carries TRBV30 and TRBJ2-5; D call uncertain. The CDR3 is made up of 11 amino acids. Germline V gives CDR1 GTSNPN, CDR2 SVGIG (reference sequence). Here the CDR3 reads CAFSPVGTQYF. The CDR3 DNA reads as TGTGCTTTTTCCCCGGTCGGGACCCAGTACTTC.

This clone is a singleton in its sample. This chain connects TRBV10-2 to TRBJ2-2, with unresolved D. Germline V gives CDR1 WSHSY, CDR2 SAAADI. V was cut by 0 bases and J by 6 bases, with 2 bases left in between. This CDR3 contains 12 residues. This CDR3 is CASSESPGELFF. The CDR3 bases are TGCGCCAGCAGTGAGTCCCCCGGGGAGCTGTTTTTT.

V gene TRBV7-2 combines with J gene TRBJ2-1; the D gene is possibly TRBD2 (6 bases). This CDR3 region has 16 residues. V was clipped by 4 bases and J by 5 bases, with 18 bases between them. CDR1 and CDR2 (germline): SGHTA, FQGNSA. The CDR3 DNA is TGTGCCAGCAGCTCCGCCTGGGGGGTAGGGGACAATGAGCAGTTCTTC. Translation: CASSSAWGVGDNEQFF.

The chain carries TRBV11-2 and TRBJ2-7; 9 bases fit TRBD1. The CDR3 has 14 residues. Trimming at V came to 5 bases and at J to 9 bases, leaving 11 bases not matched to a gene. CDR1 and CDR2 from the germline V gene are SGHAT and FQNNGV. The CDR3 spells CASSLYPHRGRQYF. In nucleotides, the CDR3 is TGTGCCAGCAGCCTTTATCCCCACAGGGGGCGGCAGTACTTC. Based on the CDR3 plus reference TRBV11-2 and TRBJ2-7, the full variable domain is EAGVAQSPRYKIIEKRQSVAFWCNPISGHATLYWYQQILGQGPKLLIQFQNNGVVDDSQLPKDRFSAERLKGVDSTLKIQPAKLEDSAVYLCASSLYPHRGRQYFGPGTRLTVT.

CDR3 sequence (DNA): TGTGCCAGTAGTATTCTGACAGGAAATGAAAAACTGTTTTTT. The encoded protein is CASSILTGNEKLFF. The rearrangement joins TRBV19 to TRBJ1-4; tentatively, D is TRBD1 (6 bases). Germline V lookup: CDR1 LNHDA, CDR2 SQIVND (reference sequence). V lost 3 bases and J 5 bases, leaving 10 bases between the germline ends. There are 14 residues in the CDR3.

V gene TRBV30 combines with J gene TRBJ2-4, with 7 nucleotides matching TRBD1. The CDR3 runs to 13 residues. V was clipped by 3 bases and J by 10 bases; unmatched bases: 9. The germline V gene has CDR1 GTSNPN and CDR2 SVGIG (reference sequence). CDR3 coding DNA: TGTGCCTGGAGCTTTACCGGGACAGATATTCAGTACTTC. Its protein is CAWSFTGTDIQYF.

CDR3 region: CASWEGAHTGELFF. The CDR3 DNA reads TGTGCCAGCTGGGAGGGGGCGCACACCGGGGAGCTGTTTTTT. The rearrangement uses TRBV7-6 and TRBJ2-2; D assignment may be TRBD1 or TRBD2 (7 bases each). Germline values: CDR1 SGHVS, CDR2 FNYEAQ. The CDR3 is 14 residues long. V lost 8 bases and J lost 3, with 13 bases in between.

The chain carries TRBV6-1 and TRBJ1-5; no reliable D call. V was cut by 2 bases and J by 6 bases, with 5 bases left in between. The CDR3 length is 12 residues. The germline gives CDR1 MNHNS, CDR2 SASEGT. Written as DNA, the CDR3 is TGTGCCAGCAGTGAATGGAGTCAGCCCCAGCATTTT. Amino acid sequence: CASSEWSQPQHF.

The CDR3 DNA reads TGTGCCAGCAGCGTAGCTGGGACAGGGTATAACGAGCAGTACTTC. This codes for CASSVAGTGYNEQYF. The chain recombines TRBV9 with TRBJ2-7; 9 nucleotides line up with TRBD1. V gave up 0 bases and J gave up 5 bases; unmatched junction bases: 6. Germline V gives CDR1 SGDLS, CDR2 YYNGEE. The CDR3 spans 15 residues.

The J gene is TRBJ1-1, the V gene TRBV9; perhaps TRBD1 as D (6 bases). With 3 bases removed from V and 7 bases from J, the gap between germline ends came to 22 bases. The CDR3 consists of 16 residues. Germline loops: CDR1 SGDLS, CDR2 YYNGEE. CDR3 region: CASSAPREGGSLEAFF. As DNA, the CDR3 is TGTGCCAGCAGCGCCCCTCGGGAAGGGGGGAGCCTTGAAGCTTTCTTT.

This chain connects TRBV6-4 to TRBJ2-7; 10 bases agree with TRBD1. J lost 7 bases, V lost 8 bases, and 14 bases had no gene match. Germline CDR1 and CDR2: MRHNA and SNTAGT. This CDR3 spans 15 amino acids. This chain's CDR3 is CASSPRDRGLREQYF. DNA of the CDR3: TGTGCCAGCTCCCCCCGGGACAGGGGTTTGAGGGAGCAGTACTTC.

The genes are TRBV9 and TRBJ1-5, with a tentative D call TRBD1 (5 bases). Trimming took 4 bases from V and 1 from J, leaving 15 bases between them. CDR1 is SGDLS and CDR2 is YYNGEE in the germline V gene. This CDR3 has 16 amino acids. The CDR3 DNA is TGTGCCAGCAGCCCGGGAGTAGGGGCCAGCAATCAGCCCCAGCATTTT. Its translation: CASSPGVGASNQPQHF.

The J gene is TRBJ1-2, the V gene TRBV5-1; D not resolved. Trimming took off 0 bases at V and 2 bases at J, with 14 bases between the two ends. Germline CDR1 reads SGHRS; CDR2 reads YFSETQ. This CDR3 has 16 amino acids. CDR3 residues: CASSLEYGIPNYGYTF. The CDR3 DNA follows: TGCGCCAGCAGCTTGGAATACGGTATCCCCAACTATGGCTACACCTTC.

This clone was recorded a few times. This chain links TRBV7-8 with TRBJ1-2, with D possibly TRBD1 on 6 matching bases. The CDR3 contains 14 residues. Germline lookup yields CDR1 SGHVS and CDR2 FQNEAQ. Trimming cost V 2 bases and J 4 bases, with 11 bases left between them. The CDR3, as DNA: TGTGCCAGCAGCTTATACCAGGGGAGCTATGGCTACACCTTC. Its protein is CASSLYQGSYGYTF.

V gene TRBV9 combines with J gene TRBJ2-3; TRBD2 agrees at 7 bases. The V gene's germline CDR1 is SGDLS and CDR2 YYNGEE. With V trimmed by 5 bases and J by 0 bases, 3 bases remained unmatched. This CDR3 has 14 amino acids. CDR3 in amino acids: CASSRTRSTDTQYF. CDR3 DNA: TGTGCCAGCAGTCGGACTAGAAGCACAGATACGCAGTATTTT.

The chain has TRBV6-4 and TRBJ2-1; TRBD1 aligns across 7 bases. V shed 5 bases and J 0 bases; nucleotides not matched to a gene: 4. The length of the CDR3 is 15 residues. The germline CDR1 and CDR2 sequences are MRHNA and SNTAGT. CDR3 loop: CASSKDRSSYNEQFF. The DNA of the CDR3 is TGTGCCAGCAGTAAGGACAGGAGCTCCTACAATGAGCAGTTCTTC.

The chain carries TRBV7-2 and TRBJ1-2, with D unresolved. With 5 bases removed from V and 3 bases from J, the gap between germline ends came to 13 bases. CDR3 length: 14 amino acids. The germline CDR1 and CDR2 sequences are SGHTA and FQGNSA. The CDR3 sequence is CASSPGVGYYGYTF. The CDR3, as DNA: TGTGCCAGCAGCCCCGGGGTGGGTTACTATGGCTACACCTTC.

The CDR3 here is CASSPRAFEGYTF. The CDR3 region has the DNA TGTGCCAGCAGCCCCAGGGCCTTTGAGGGCTACACCTTC. The chain couples TRBV6-2 or TRBV6-3 to TRBJ1-2, with D possibly matching TRBD1 (5 bases). Between the trimmed V and J ends, which lost 6 bases and 8 bases, there was a span of 16 bases. Germline V gene lookup returns CDR1 MNHEY and CDR2 SVGEGT. The CDR3 consists of 13 residues.

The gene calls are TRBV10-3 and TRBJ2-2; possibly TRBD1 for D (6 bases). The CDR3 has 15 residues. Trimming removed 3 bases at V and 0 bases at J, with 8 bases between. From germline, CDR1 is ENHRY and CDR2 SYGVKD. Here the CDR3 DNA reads TGTGCCATCAGTGACCGGGACACGAACACCGGGGAGCTGTTTTTT. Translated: CAISDRDTNTGELFF.

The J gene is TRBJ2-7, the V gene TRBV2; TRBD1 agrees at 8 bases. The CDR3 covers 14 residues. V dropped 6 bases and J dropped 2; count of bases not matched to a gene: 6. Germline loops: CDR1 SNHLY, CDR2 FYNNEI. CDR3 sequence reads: CASRQGQATYEQYF. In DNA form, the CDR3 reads TGTGCCAGCAGGCAGGGACAGGCGACCTACGAGCAGTACTTC.

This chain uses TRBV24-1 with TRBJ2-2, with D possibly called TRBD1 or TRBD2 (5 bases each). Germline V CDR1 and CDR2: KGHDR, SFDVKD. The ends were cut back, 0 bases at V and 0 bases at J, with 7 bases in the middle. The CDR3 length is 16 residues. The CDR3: CATSDLGGSNTGELFF. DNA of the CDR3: TGTGCCACCAGTGATTTGGGGGGTTCGAACACCGGGGAGCTGTTTTTT.

The CDR3 reads CASSLGPGGDTEAFF. As DNA, the CDR3 is TGTGCCAGCAGCTTGGGGCCCGGAGGGGACACTGAAGCTTTCTTT. The chain is built from TRBV5-6 and TRBJ1-1, with D perhaps TRBD1 (5 bases). V lost 0 bases, J lost 3 bases, and 12 bases lay in between. The CDR3 runs to 15 residues. Germline V CDR1 and CDR2: SGHDT, YYEEEE.

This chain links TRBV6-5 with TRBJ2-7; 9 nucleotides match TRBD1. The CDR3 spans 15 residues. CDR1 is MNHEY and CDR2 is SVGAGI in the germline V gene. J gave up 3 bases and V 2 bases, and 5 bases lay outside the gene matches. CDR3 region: CASSYAGQGDYEQYF. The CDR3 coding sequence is TGTGCCAGCAGTTACGCGGGACAGGGTGACTACGAGCAGTACTTC.

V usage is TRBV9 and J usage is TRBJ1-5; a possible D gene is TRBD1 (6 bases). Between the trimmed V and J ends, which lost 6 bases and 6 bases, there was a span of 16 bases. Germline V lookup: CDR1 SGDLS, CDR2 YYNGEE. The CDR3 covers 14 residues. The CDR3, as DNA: TGTGCCAGCACCAGGGGTAGGGGAGGTCAGCCCCAGCATTTT. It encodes CASTRGRGGQPQHF.

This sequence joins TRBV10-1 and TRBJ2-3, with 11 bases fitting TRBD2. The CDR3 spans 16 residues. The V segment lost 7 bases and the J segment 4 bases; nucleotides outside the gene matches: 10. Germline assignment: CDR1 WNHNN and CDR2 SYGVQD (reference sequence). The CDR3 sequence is CASKEVAGGHADTQYF. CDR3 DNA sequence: TGCGCCAGCAAGGAGGTAGCGGGGGGGCACGCAGATACGCAGTATTTT.

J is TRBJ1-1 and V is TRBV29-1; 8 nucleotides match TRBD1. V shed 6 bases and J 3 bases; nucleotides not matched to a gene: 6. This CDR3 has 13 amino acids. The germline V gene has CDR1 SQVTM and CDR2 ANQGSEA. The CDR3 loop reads CSVDRQGYTEAFF. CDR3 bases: TGCAGCGTGGATAGACAGGGGTACACTGAAGCTTTCTTT.